Sequencing of this TCR beta chain was carried out in a study of regulatory T cells in long-lasting Graves disease. The authors built TCR beta libraries using iRepertoire HTBI primers and Arm-PCR of CDR3 regions. TCRdb itself ran the multiplex PCR reads through MiXCR, one entry per CDR3 protein. The sample has a few hundred thousand distinct CDR3 sequences, about a quarter seen once. This clonotype was found a few times. One end of the junction is discordant with germline, which a read error may explain. Time point indicated: persistent/refractory GD, antithyroid drugs over 5 years with positive TRAb. PBMC-derived RNA was used for the TCR library. The receptor was isolated from a female donor with Graves disease. The sample in question was peripheral blood mononuclear cells (PBMCs), obtained when the disease was refractory, from a patient treated with antithyroid drugs.

CDR3: CASSRNSNQPQRF. In DNA form, the CDR3 reads TGTGCCAGTAGTCGGAATAGCAATCAGCCCCAGCGTTTT. This chain uses TRBV19 with TRBJ1-5; D uncertain. The CDR3 consists of 13 residues. CDR1 and CDR2 (germline): LNHDA, SQIVND (reference sequence).